This TCR beta chain was profiled in a study of cytomegalovirus exposure and HLA in healthy donors. The wider study: The 500 to 850 first-cohort repertoires and the 130 or so validation repertoires shared the same platform, a later analysis reported.

Germline CDR1 reads SGHTA; CDR2 reads FQGNSA. There are 15 residues in the CDR3. The J segment lost 4 bases and the V segment lost 2 bases, leaving 8 bases of the junction unmatched. These donors were members of the roughly 120-subject validation cohort, a group separate from the roughly 670-subject first cohort. Profiled with immunoSEQ multiplex PCR; TCRdb holds only in-frame clones, not every one. The sample yields over 250,000 clones, approximately 83% seen once. Material for sequencing was PBMCs. V usage is TRBV7-2 and J usage is TRBJ2-7; 7 bases match TRBD1. The sequence was collected from a woman aged 18-35 years in good health and CMV-seronegative. The CDR3 reads CASSLTGTDRYEQYF. The CDR3 bases are TGTGCCAGCAGCTTAACCGGGACAGACAGATACGAGCAGTACTTC.